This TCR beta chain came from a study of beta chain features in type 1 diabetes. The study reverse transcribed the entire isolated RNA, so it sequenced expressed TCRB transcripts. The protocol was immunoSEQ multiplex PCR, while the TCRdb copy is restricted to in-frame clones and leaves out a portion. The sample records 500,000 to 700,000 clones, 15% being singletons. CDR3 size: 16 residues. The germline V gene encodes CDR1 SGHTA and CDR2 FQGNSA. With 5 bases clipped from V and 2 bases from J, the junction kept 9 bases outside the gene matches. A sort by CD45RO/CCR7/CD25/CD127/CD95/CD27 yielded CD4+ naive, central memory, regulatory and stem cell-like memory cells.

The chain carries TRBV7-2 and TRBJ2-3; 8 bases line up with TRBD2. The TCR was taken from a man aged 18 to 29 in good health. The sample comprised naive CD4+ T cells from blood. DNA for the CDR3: TGTGCCAGCAGCCCGCACCCTAGCGGGCACACAGATACGCAGTATTTT. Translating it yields CASSPHPSGHTDTQYF.